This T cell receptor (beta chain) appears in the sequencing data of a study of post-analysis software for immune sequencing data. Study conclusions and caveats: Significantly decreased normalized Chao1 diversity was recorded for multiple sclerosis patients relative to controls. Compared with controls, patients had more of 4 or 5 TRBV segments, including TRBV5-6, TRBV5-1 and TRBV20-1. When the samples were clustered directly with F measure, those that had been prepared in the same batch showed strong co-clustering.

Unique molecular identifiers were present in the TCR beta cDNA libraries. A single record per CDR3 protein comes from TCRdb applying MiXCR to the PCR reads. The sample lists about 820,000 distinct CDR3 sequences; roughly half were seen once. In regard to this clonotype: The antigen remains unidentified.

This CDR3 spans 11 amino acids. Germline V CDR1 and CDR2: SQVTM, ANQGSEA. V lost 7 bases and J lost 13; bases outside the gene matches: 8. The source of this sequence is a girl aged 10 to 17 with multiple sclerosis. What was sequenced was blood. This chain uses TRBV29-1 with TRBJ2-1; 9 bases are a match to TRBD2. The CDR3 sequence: CSGVAGVDQFF. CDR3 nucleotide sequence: TGCAGCGGGGTAGCGGGAGTTGATCAGTTCTTC.